Below, 22 T cell receptor beta chains from the same sample are listed, as sequenced in a study of T-cell reconstitution after alpha-beta-depleted transplantation in children. Construction of the TCRbeta library involved unique molecular identifiers. TCRdb re-called the PCR reads through MiXCR, storing one row per CDR3 protein. The sample yields 200,000 to 250,000 distinct CDR3 sequences, around 9.5% seen once. The material was PBMCs from the stem cell graft donor, obtained from the stem cell graft. The source is a human donor who donated a stem cell graft to a child with acute lymphoblastic leukemia.

This clonotype has a handful of counts. J is TRBJ2-1 and V is TRBV15, with a possible D match to TRBD1 (5 bases). V was pared by 1 base and J by 7 bases, with 11 bases between. The length of the CDR3 is 14 residues. Germline V lookup: CDR1 LNHNV, CDR2 YYDKDF (reference sequence). CDR3 in amino acids: CATSRGGPGNEQFF. DNA of the CDR3: TGTGCCACCAGCAGAGGGGGCCCTGGAAATGAGCAGTTCTTC.

The DNA for the CDR3 is TGTGCCAGCGCCCAGGGGGGGTGGGTAGTTGAGCAGTTCTTC. The encoded protein is CASAQGGWVVEQFF. This rearrangement joins TRBV6-1 to TRBJ2-1, with D perhaps assigned TRBD1 or TRBD2 (7 bases each). Germline CDR1 reads MNHNS; CDR2 reads SASEGT. V lost 8 bases and J 9 bases, leaving 20 bases between the germline ends. This CDR3 comprises 14 residues.

This clonotype was counted many times. The chain is built from TRBV5-1 and TRBJ2-2; D is unresolved. Trimming cost V 0 bases and J 0 bases, with 9 bases left between them. This CDR3 comprises 16 residues. Looked up from germline, CDR1 is SGHRS and CDR2 is YFSETQ. This chain's CDR3 is CASSLVGSTNTGELFF. In nucleotides, the CDR3 is TGCGCCAGCAGCTTGGTAGGATCGACGAACACCGGGGAGCTGTTTTTT.

The sample holds a few counts of this clonotype. This chain joins TRBV20-1 and TRBJ1-5; D gene ambiguous. Trimming removed 0 bases at V and 5 bases at J, with 11 bases between. Germline lookup yields CDR1 DFQATT and CDR2 SNEGSKA (reference sequence). The CDR3 sequence is 14 residues long. CDR3 amino acids: CSARDLEWDQPQHF. The CDR3 nucleotides read TGCAGTGCTAGAGATCTTGAGTGGGATCAGCCCCAGCATTTT.

This clonotype turned up a few times. V and J are TRBV24-1 and TRBJ2-3, with TRBD1 matching 9 bases. Germline trimming cut 0 bases from V and 4 bases from J; bases unmatched to any gene: 1. The CDR3 is 15 amino acids. Germline-derived CDR1 and CDR2 are KGHDR and SFDVKD. Written as DNA, the CDR3 is TGTGCCACCAGTGATTTGAGGACAGGGGCAGATACGCAGTATTTT. As protein: CATSDLRTGADTQYF.

This clonotype was picked up many times. The chain employs TRBV14 and TRBJ2-1; D could derive from TRBD1 or TRBD2 (5 bases each). Germline lookup yields CDR1 SGHDN and CDR2 FVKESK. V gave up 4 bases and J gave up 8 bases, with 15 bases separating them. The length of the CDR3 is 14 residues. CDR3 amino acids: CASSRRGPWDEQFF. In DNA, the CDR3 is TGTGCCAGCAGCCGAAGGGGACCCTGGGATGAGCAGTTCTTC.

This clonotype was observed a few times. The chain links TRBV15 to TRBJ1-2; D remains unclear. Trimming cost V 5 bases and J 4 bases, with 14 bases left between them. CDR1 is LNHNV and CDR2 is YYDKDF in the germline V gene (reference sequence). This CDR3 region has 14 residues. The CDR3 is CATSSNRDSYGYTF. The CDR3 coding sequence is TGTGCCACCAGCTCAAACCGGGATTCCTATGGCTACACCTTC.

This clonotype was seen many times. The V and J genes are TRBV6-4 and TRBJ1-2; possibly TRBD1 for D (6 bases). The CDR3 has 15 amino acids. V was cut by 6 bases and J by 5 bases, with 19 bases left in between. Germline V lookup: CDR1 MRHNA, CDR2 SNTAGT. CDR3 residues: CASSGEEGVGYGYTF. The CDR3 DNA sequence: TGTGCCAGCAGCGGAGAGGAGGGGGTTGGTTATGGCTACACCTTC.

This clonotype was recorded at least ten times. The CDR3 loop reads CASRVGDTGELFF. The CDR3 region has the DNA TGCGCCAGCAGGGTTGGGGACACCGGGGAGCTGTTTTTT. V gene TRBV10-1 combines with J gene TRBJ2-2; D unresolved. The CDR3 is made up of 13 amino acids. Trimming stripped 6 bases from V and 3 bases from J, with 8 bases between. Germline CDR1 is WNHNN and CDR2 is SYGVQD (reference sequence).

This clonotype was found a few times. J is TRBJ2-3 and V is TRBV6-1; 8 bases are shared with TRBD1. This CDR3 is built from 17 residues. With V trimmed by 7 bases and J by 6 bases, 18 bases remained unmatched. CDR1 MNHNS and CDR2 SASEGT come from the germline V gene. The DNA of the CDR3 is TGTGCCAGCACCGACCCTCGGGGCGGACAGGGACATGATACGCAGTATTTT. Its protein is CASTDPRGGQGHDTQYF.

This clonotype was seen more than once but under ten times. The junction departs from germline at one end; a sequencing error may be responsible. V and J are TRBV3-1 and TRBJ1-1, with a tentative D call TRBD1 (5 bases). The CDR3 loop spans 19 amino acids. The germline V gene encodes CDR1 LGHDT and CDR2 YNNKEL (reference sequence). CDR3 nucleotides: TGTACCAGCAGTTTAACTCGCAATCTAGGACACCGATTGAACACTGAAGCTTTCTTT. Encoded protein: CTSSLTRNLGHRLNTEAFF.

The sample holds a few counts of this clonotype. V is TRBV6-5 and J is TRBJ2-5; possibly TRBD1 for D (6 bases). The CDR3 spans 15 residues. The germline V gene encodes CDR1 MNHEY and CDR2 SVGAGI. Trimming took off 3 bases at V and 1 base at J, with 12 bases between the two ends. CDR3 DNA: TGTGCCAGCAGTTATCAGACACAGGGCCAAGAGACCCAGTACTTC. Translation: CASSYQTQGQETQYF.

This clonotype was found many times. This chain uses TRBV20-1 with TRBJ2-3; D may match TRBD1 or TRBD2 (5 bases each). V was trimmed by 6 bases and J by 3 bases, leaving 13 bases between them. CDR1 is DFQATT and CDR2 is SNEGSKA in the germline V gene (reference sequence). The CDR3 runs to 13 residues. The CDR3 DNA follows: TGCAGTGCCTCGGGACCGATGACAGATACGCAGTATTTT. The encoded protein is CSASGPMTDTQYF.

This clonotype has a count of ten or more. This chain links TRBV5-1 with TRBJ1-6; D is unclear. CDR1 is SGHRS, CDR2 YFSETQ, per germline. The V end was cut by 3 bases, the J end by 7 bases, with 14 bases between. The CDR3 totals 15 residues. The DNA for the CDR3 is TGCGCCAGCAGCTCCGGGGAGGGTGGGAATTCACCCCTCCACTTT. Translated, it gives CASSSGEGGNSPLHF. Looking up the rest from reference TRBV5-1 and TRBJ1-6 gives the full variable domain: KAGVTQTPRYLIKTRGQQVTLSCSPISGHRSVSWYQQTPGQGLQFLFEYFSETQRNKGNFPGRFSGRQFSNSRSEMNVSTLELGDSALYLCASSSGEGGNSPLHFGNGTRLTVT.

This clonotype was seen only a few times. The J gene is TRBJ1-1, the V gene TRBV6-1; possible D gene TRBD1, 6 bases. The CDR3 length is 15 residues. V was cut by 6 bases and J by 0 bases, with 14 bases left in between. Germline-derived CDR1 and CDR2 are MNHNS and SASEGT. The CDR3 DNA is TGTGCCAGCAGGAAAGGGGGACGGTTGAACACTGAAGCTTTCTTT. Its translation: CASRKGGRLNTEAFF.

This clonotype was seen ten or more times. This chain connects TRBV5-1 to TRBJ1-3; 7 bases align to TRBD1. V was pared by 4 bases and J by 4 bases, with 8 bases of the junction left unmatched. This CDR3 has 15 residues. Germline lookup yields CDR1 SGHRS and CDR2 YFSETQ. CDR3 sequence (DNA): TGCGCCAGCAGCCGCCGGACAGGTCAGGGAAACACCATATATTTT. Translating it yields CASSRRTGQGNTIYF.

This clonotype was detected only a few times. The chain uses TRBV6-2 or TRBV6-3 and TRBJ2-1, with 13 positions matching TRBD2. Trimming took 6 bases from V and 8 from J; bases not matched to a gene: 4. The germline V gene has CDR1 MNHEY and CDR2 SVGEGT. The CDR3 runs 14 residues. In nucleotides, the CDR3 is TGTGCCAGCAGACTAGCGGGGGGGCAAGATGAGCAGTTCTTC. Its translation is CASRLAGGQDEQFF.

This clonotype occurred many times. This chain uses TRBV5-1 with TRBJ2-3; maybe TRBD2 (6 bases). The CDR3 runs 16 residues. Germline values: CDR1 SGHRS, CDR2 YFSETQ. The germline V and J ends were trimmed by 3 bases and 1 base, with 15 bases remaining between them. The CDR3: CASSSAETRRTDTQYF. The CDR3 DNA is TGCGCCAGCAGCTCGGCCGAGACTAGACGCACAGATACGCAGTATTTT.

This clonotype was seen a few times. This chain uses TRBV6-2 or TRBV6-3 with TRBJ2-5; 8 nucleotides agree with TRBD2. Trimming took 4 bases from V and 5 from J; bases not matched to a gene: 6. The germline CDR1 and CDR2 sequences are MNHEY and SVGEGT. CDR3 length: 14 amino acids. The chain's CDR3 is CASSWSSGWETQYF. CDR3 coding DNA: TGTGCCAGCAGTTGGTCTAGCGGGTGGGAGACCCAGTACTTC.

The chain has TRBV20-1 and TRBJ2-5; D may be TRBD1 or TRBD2 (5 bases each). Trimming pared 5 bases from V and 5 bases from J, leaving 18 bases between. CDR1 and CDR2 from the germline V gene are DFQATT and SNEGSKA (reference sequence). CDR3 length equals 14 residues. The DNA of the CDR3 is TGCAGTGCTGAGAAGACTACCCAGGGTGAGACCCAGTACTTC. This encodes CSAEKTTQGETQYF.

This clonotype appeared a few times. The V call is TRBV4-3, the J call TRBJ2-2; tentative D call: TRBD1 (5 bases). CDR3 length: 16 residues. Germline lookup yields CDR1 LGHNA and CDR2 YSLEER. Deletions cut 1 base from V and 5 bases from J, with 14 bases between. CDR3 bases: TGCGCCAGCAGCCAAGGGGGCCTCCTGGGGACCGGGGAGCTGTTTTTT. Protein sequence: CASSQGGLLGTGELFF.

The chain has TRBV5-1 and TRBJ1-5, with 8 bases aligning to TRBD1. Germline assignment: CDR1 SGHRS and CDR2 YFSETQ. Unmatched junction bases numbered 9, after V lost 4 bases and J lost 0 bases. CDR3 length: 17 amino acids. CDR3 nucleotide sequence: TGCGCCAGCAGCACCAGGACAGGGCTCCATAGCAATCAGCCCCAGCATTTT. Amino acid sequence: CASSTRTGLHSNQPQHF. The full variable domain, its missing parts supplied by reference TRBV5-1 and TRBJ1-5, is KAGVTQTPRYLIKTRGQQVTLSCSPISGHRSVSWYQQTPGQGLQFLFEYFSETQRNKGNFPGRFSGRQFSNSRSEMNVSTLELGDSALYLCASSTRTGLHSNQPQHFGDGTRLSIL.